Presented here are 13 T cell receptor beta chains from one specimen sequenced in a study of T cells and Merkel cell carcinoma outcomes. Profiled with immunoSEQ multiplex PCR; TCRdb holds only in-frame clones, not every one. Seen here are about 6,000 clones, more than 70% observed once, and the top ten hold about an eighth. The sequencing sample was made of tumor tissue from Merkel cell carcinoma. Source of these receptors: a human donor with Merkel cell carcinoma. Some clones in this sample may be carry-over from other donors' samples.

This clone showed up just once. The chain is built from TRBV6-5 and TRBJ1-5; tentatively, D is TRBD1 (5 bases). Looked up from germline, CDR1 is MNHEY and CDR2 is SVGAGI. CDR3 length: 14 amino acids. V was clipped by 3 bases and J by 3 bases, with 9 bases between them. The CDR3 coding sequence is TGTGCCAGCAGTTATCGGGGGGACAATCAGCCCCAGCATTTT. It codes for CASSYRGDNQPQHF.

The chain employs TRBV10-3 and TRBJ2-3; D gene unclear. V lost 0 bases to trimming and J lost 0 bases, with 7 bases between them. Per the germline V gene, CDR1 is ENHRY and CDR2 is SYGVKD. The CDR3 has 15 residues. The CDR3 region is CAISESVGSTDTQYF. The CDR3 DNA follows: TGTGCCATCAGTGAGTCGGTGGGTAGCACAGATACGCAGTATTTT.

This clone has only one observation. Only one base separates this from a far larger clonotype, so it likely reflects a read error. The chain recombines TRBV7-9 with TRBJ2-7; TRBD1 agrees at 9 bases. Germline V gene lookup returns CDR1 SEHNR and CDR2 FQNEAQ (reference sequence). The CDR3 is 16 residues long. Germline trimming cut 3 bases from V and 8 bases from J; bases unmatched to any gene: 14. CDR3 DNA sequence: TGTGCCAGCAGCTTCTCCGACAGGGGGTTTTGGAACAAGCAGTACTTC. Amino acids: CASSFSDRGFWNKQYF.

The chain couples TRBV28 to TRBJ2-2; D is perhaps TRBD1 (6 bases). Germline assignment: CDR1 MDHEN and CDR2 SYDVKM. The V end lost 5 bases, the J end lost 2 bases, and 12 bases lay between the germline ends. CDR3 size: 15 residues. The CDR3 region is CASSGAGTNTGELFF. The CDR3 DNA reads as TGTGCCAGCAGTGGGGCAGGGACAAACACCGGGGAGCTGTTTTTT. Drawing the rest from reference TRBV28 and TRBJ2-2, the complete variable domain is DVKVTQSSRYLVKRTGEKVFLECVQDMDHENMFWYRQDPGLGLRLIYFSYDVKMKEKGDIPEGYSVSREKKERFSLILESASTNQTSMYLCASSGAGTNTGELFFGEGSRLTVL.

This clone was seen once. The chain recombines TRBV30 with TRBJ2-7; 9 bases align to TRBD2. This CDR3 is built from 16 residues. CDR1 is GTSNPN and CDR2 is SVGIG in the germline V gene (reference sequence). Trimming took 4 bases from V and 0 from J; bases not matched to a gene: 10. The CDR3, as DNA: TGTGCCTGGAATGGGCTAGCGGGAAGAATCTCCTACGAGCAGTACTTC. This encodes CAWNGLAGRISYEQYF.

The rearrangement uses TRBV10-2 and TRBJ1-5, with unresolved D. This CDR3 spans 15 amino acids. Germline V gives CDR1 WSHSY, CDR2 SAAADI. V lost 6 bases to trimming and J lost 5 bases, with 17 bases between them. As DNA, the CDR3 is TGCGCCAGCAGCCGGGGAGGGTCGGGCGATCAGCCCCAGCATTTT. This sequence encodes CASSRGGSGDQPQHF.

A word on this clone: An end of the junction differs from the germline gene, which may be a read error. The genes are TRBV7-4 and TRBJ2-6, with D perhaps TRBD1 (5 bases). Germline V gene data show CDR1 as SGHVT and CDR2 as SQSDAQ. The CDR3 runs 17 residues. DNA of the CDR3: TGTGCTAGCAGCTTAAAGACAGACCTCTCTGGGGCCAACGTCCTGACTTTC. Translated, it gives CASSLKTDLSGANVLTF.

By proportion, this clone is medium-sized. Different DNA sequences within this sample yield the same CDR3. The rearrangement uses TRBV2 and TRBJ2-3, with TRBD2 matching over 7 bases. Losses at the gene ends were 3 bases for V and 6 bases for J; bases not matched to a gene: 9. Germline V gene lookup returns CDR1 SNHLY and CDR2 FYNNEI. This CDR3 is 15 amino acids long. CDR3 bases: TGTGCCAGCAGTGACCCATCTGGGGGGGAGGATACGCAGTATTTT. Protein product: CASSDPSGGEDTQYF. Using reference TRBV2 and TRBJ2-3 for the parts outside the CDR3, the full variable domain is EPEVTQTPSHQVTQMGQEVILRCVPISNHLYFYWYRQILGQKVEFLVSFYNNEISEKSEIFDDQFSVERPDGSNFTLKIRSTKLEDSAMYFCASSDPSGGEDTQYFGPGTRLTVL.

This clone was picked up a small number of times. This CDR3 is CTSSPRDSVNQPQHF. The CDR3 DNA reads TGCACCAGCAGCCCGAGGGACAGCGTTAATCAGCCCCAGCATTTT. The chain employs TRBV1 and TRBJ1-5; the table's TRBD1 call for D was not verified on the DNA. TRBV1 is marked as a pseudogene. CDR3 length: 15 residues.

Of note for this clone: Other nucleotide sequences from this sample produce the same CDR3. This rearrangement joins TRBV25-1 to TRBJ2-4, with D perhaps assigned TRBD1 or TRBD2 (5 bases each). V dropped 3 bases and J dropped 2 bases, with 11 bases sitting between them. Germline assignment: CDR1 MGHDK and CDR2 SYGVNS. CDR3 length equals 15 residues. In DNA form, the CDR3 reads TGTGCCAGCAGTGAGTATGGGGGATCCAAAAACATTCAGTACTTC. Protein sequence: CASSEYGGSKNIQYF.

The rearrangement links TRBV11-2 to TRBJ2-1, with D hard to call. The CDR3 is 13 residues long. From germline, CDR1 is SGHAT and CDR2 FQNNGV. V lost 0 bases, J lost 6 bases, and 6 bases lay in between. In DNA, the CDR3 is TGTGCCAGCAGCTTAGAACTCCTCAATGAGCAGTTCTTC. Amino acid sequence: CASSLELLNEQFF.

Turning to this clone: Other DNA sequences of this sample code for an identical CDR3. This chain links TRBV10-2 with TRBJ2-7; D uncertain. This CDR3 contains 13 residues. Germline V gene lookup returns CDR1 WSHSY and CDR2 SAAADI. V was trimmed by 4 bases and J by 0 bases, leaving 7 bases between them. The CDR3 reads CASSGRASYEQYF. The DNA of the CDR3 is TGCGCCAGCAGTGGAAGGGCCTCCTACGAGCAGTACTTC.

V usage is TRBV6-5 and J usage is TRBJ2-2; D is possibly TRBD2 (5 bases). Germline V gives CDR1 MNHEY, CDR2 SVGAGI. V lost 6 bases, J lost 4 bases, and 15 bases lay in between. The CDR3 runs to 15 residues. The CDR3 DNA sequence: TGTGCCAGCAGCCTAGGGAGTAAACGCACCGGGGAGCTGTTTTTT. Residues: CASSLGSKRTGELFF.